One sample yielded the 10 T cell receptor beta chains listed below, sequenced in a study of CD8+ T cells in alopecia areata. Reverse transcribed after extraction, RNA yielded cDNA as the sequencing template. Assay: immunoSEQ multiplex PCR; the TCRdb copy retains only in-frame clones and omits some. The sample lists approximately 210,000 clones, more than 50% seen once, with approximately 0.97% in the top ten. Documented treatment: oral pan-JAK inhibitor, 5-10 mg twice daily. This specimen was CD4+ T cells sorted from blood, taken at week 24, from a patient treated with tofacitinib. These receptors were obtained from a human donor with alopecia areata.

The V and J genes are TRBV5-1 and TRBJ2-7; D gene uncertain. Trimming took 0 bases from V and 8 from J, leaving 21 bases between them. The CDR3 loop spans 16 amino acids. Germline V lookup: CDR1 SGHRS, CDR2 YFSETQ. In nucleotides, the CDR3 is TGCGCCAGCAGCTTGGACAACGCCATACTTAATTCCAAGCAGTACTTC. Translating it yields CASSLDNAILNSKQYF.

The chain couples TRBV5-6 to TRBJ1-6; D not resolved. With 5 bases removed from V and 7 bases from J, the gap between germline ends came to 13 bases. Germline V gene lookup returns CDR1 SGHDT and CDR2 YYEEEE. The CDR3 extends over 14 amino acids. As DNA, the CDR3 is TGTGCCAGCAGTCAAGGGCCGACCAATTCACCCCTCCACTTT. The encoded protein is CASSQGPTNSPLHF.

V and J are TRBV29-1 and TRBJ1-5; D is undetermined. The CDR3 has 13 amino acids. Germline loops: CDR1 SQVTM, CDR2 ANQGSEA. Trimming removed 6 bases at V and 1 base at J, with 10 bases between. DNA for the CDR3: TGCAGCGTCGCGGGCGGGAGCAATCAGCCCCAGCATTTT. Residues: CSVAGGSNQPQHF.

The V and J genes are TRBV5-1 and TRBJ2-3; D is uncertain. Per the germline V gene, CDR1 is SGHRS and CDR2 is YFSETQ. This CDR3 has 13 residues. CDR3 protein: CATRERSTDTQYF. The CDR3 DNA sequence: TGCGCTACCAGAGAACGGAGCACAGATACGCAGTATTTT.

This rearrangement joins TRBV29-1 to TRBJ1-2; no firm D call. CDR3 length equals 12 residues. Per the germline V gene, CDR1 is SQVTM and CDR2 is ANQGSEA. V gave up 2 bases and J gave up 4 bases, with 8 bases separating them. This CDR3 reads CSVEPATYGYTF. The CDR3 DNA reads as TGCAGCGTTGAACCAGCCACCTATGGCTACACCTTC.

The V gene is TRBV30, the J gene TRBJ1-2; TRBD1 matches 10 bases. The CDR3 runs 15 residues. Germline CDR1 is GTSNPN and CDR2 is SVGIG (reference sequence). Trimming took 1 base from V and 4 from J; bases not matched to a gene: 6. The CDR3 reads CAWSAQGTGVYGYTF. The CDR3 nucleotides are TGTGCCTGGAGTGCCCAAGGGACAGGGGTCTATGGCTACACCTTC.

The chain employs TRBV9 and TRBJ1-5; unclear D gene. From germline, CDR1 is SGDLS and CDR2 YYNGEE. The CDR3 is made up of 13 amino acids. Trimming stripped 3 bases from V and 6 bases from J, with 10 bases between. This CDR3 is CASSEDNFQPQHF. CDR3 nucleotides: TGTGCCAGCAGCGAAGACAATTTTCAGCCCCAGCATTTT.

This sequence joins TRBV30 and TRBJ2-7; unclear D gene. V dropped 3 bases and J dropped 2 bases, with 5 bases sitting between them. CDR3 length equals 11 residues. The germline V gene has CDR1 GTSNPN and CDR2 SVGIG (reference sequence). The CDR3 nucleotides are TGTGCCTGGAGGGCCCCCTACGAGCAGTACTTC. It translates to CAWRAPYEQYF. Drawing the rest from reference TRBV30 and TRBJ2-7, the complete variable domain is SQTIHQWPATLVQPVGSPLSLECTVEGTSNPNLYWYRQAAGRGLQLLFYSVGIGQISSEVPQNLSASRPQDRQFILSSKKLLLSDSGFYLCAWRAPYEQYFGPGTRLTVT.

V usage is TRBV5-1 and J usage is TRBJ1-1; D uncertain. Trimming left V 0 bases short and J 4 bases short, with 10 bases between. Germline V gene data show CDR1 as SGHRS and CDR2 as YFSETQ. CDR3 length: 14 amino acids. The CDR3 bases are TGCGCCAGCAGCTTGGCCTCCGGACTCACTGAAGCTTTCTTT. This sequence encodes CASSLASGLTEAFF.

This clone was detected only a few times. The V call is TRBV18, the J call TRBJ1-6; D unclear. The germline V gene has CDR1 KGHSH and CDR2 LQKENI. V dropped 2 bases and J dropped 9 bases, with 14 bases sitting between them. The CDR3 loop spans 15 amino acids. CDR3 DNA sequence: TGTGCCAGCTCACCAACCGGGGATCCGGCTTCACCCCTCCACTTT. This encodes CASSPTGDPASPLHF.